What follows describes a single T cell receptor beta chain. The source of the sample is a study of T cell changes during pregnancy in multiple sclerosis. Assay used: immunoSEQ multiplex PCR; TCRdb lists only in-frame clones, some missing. The repertoire holds almost 95,000 clones, 92% seen once, with 1.5% to 1.7% in the top ten. The CDR3 length is 15 residues. Germline values: CDR1 SNHLY, CDR2 FYNNEI. Trimming stripped 10 bases from V and 3 bases from J, with 18 bases between. The chain is built from TRBV2 and TRBJ2-2; D remains ambiguous. The source is a female donor with multiple sclerosis, enrolled in a pregnancy study. The sample consisted of peripheral blood, taken in the first trimester of pregnancy. DNA of the CDR3: TGTGCCATCCGTGTTCTGGAGTCGGACACCGGGGAGCTGTTTTTT. Protein product: CAIRVLESDTGELFF.